This T cell receptor (beta chain) stems from a study of T cells after yellow fever vaccination. CDR3 length: 14 residues. Germline CDR1 is SGHDT and CDR2 is YYEEEE. Trimming took off 1 base at V and 3 bases at J, with 10 bases between the two ends. Comment on this clonotype: As yet, its antigen is unknown.

TCRdb re-called the 5' RACE reads through MiXCR, storing one row per CDR3 protein. The table has 200,000 to 300,000 distinct CDR3 sequences, 3.6% seen once; the top ten hold 19%. Notes on the study in general: Boosting was followed by the reappearance of most primary-vaccination clones (approximately 97% CD4, around 90% CD8). The study found a weaker secondary response that peaked faster, day 5 versus 15.

Sequencing was performed on PBMCs, taken 15 days after the yellow fever booster vaccination. This TCR derives from a man younger than 35 who received the YFV17D yellow fever vaccine. The chain recombines TRBV5-6 with TRBJ1-2, with unresolved D. CDR3 sequence reads: CASSLKRYDYGYTF. The CDR3 nucleotides read TGTGCCAGCAGCTTGAAACGGTACGACTATGGCTACACCTTC.